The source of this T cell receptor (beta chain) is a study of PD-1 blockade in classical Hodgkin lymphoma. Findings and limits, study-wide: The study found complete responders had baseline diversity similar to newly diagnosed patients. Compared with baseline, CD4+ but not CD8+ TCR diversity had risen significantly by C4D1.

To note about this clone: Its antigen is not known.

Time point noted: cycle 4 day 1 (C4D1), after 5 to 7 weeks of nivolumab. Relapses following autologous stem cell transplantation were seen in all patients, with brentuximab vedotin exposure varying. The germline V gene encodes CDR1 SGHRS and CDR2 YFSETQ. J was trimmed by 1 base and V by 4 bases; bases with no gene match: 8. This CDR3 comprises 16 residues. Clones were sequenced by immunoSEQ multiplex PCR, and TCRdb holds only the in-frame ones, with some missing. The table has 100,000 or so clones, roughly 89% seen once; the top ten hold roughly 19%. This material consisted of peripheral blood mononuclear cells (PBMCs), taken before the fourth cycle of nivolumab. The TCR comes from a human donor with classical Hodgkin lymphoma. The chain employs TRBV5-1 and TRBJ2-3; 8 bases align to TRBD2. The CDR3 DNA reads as TGCGCCAGCAGCAAAGGACTAGCCCGAGGCACAGATACGCAGTATTTT. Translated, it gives CASSKGLARGTDTQYF.